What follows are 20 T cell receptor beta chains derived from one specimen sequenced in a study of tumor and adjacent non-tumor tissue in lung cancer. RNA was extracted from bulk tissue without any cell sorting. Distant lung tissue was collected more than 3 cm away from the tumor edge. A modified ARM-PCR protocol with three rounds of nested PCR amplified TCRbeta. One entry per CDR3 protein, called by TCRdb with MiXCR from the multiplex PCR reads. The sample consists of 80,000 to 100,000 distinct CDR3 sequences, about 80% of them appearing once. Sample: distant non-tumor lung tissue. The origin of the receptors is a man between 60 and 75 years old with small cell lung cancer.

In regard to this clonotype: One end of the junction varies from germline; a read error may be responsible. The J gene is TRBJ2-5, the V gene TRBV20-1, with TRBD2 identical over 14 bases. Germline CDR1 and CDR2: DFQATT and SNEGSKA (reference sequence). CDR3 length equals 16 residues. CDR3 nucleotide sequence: TGCAGTGTTGAAACCGGGACTAGCGGGGGCCAAGAGACCCACTACTTC. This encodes CSVETGTSGGQETHYF.

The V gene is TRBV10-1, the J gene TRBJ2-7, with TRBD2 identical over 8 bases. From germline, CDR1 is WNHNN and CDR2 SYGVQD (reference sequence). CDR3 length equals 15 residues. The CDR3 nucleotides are TGCTCCAGCAGTGGGGAGCGGGAGTCCAAGAACGAGCAGTACGTC. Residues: CSSSGERESKNEQYV.

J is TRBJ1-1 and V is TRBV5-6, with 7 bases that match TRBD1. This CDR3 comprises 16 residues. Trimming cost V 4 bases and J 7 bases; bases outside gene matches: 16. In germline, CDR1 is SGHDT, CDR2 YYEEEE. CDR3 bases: TGTGCCAGCAGCCTGACCTCCGGGACAGCGAGCAGTGAAGCTTTCTTT. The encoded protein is CASSLTSGTASSEAFF.

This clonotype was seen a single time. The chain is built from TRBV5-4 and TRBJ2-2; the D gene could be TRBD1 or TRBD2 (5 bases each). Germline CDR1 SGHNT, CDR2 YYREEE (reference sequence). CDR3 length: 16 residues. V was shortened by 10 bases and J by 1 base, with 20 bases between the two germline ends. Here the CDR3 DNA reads TGTGCCTGTCATATGACGGGACGGGAGAACACCGGGGAGCTGTTTTTT. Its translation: CACHMTGRENTGELFF.

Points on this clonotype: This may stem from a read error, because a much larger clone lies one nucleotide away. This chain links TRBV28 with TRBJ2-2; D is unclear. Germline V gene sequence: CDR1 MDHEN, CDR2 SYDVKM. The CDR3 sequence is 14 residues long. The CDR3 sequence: CVSSLQTRSQELFF. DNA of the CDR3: TGTGTCAGCAGTTTACAAACCCGGTCCCAAGAGCTGTTTTTT. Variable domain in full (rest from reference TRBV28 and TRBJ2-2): DVKVTQSSRYLVKRTGEKVFLECVQDMDHENMFWYRQDPGLGLRLIYFSYDVKMKEKGDIPEGYSVSREKKERFSLILESASTNQTSMYLCVSSLQTRSQELFFGEGSRLTVL.

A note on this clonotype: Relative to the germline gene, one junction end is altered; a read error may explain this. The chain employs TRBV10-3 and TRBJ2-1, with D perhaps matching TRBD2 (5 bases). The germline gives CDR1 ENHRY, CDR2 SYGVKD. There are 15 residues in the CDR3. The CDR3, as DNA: TGTGCCATCAGTACAGCGGAAGGGTATTACAATGAGCAGCTCTTC. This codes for CAISTAEGYYNEQLF.

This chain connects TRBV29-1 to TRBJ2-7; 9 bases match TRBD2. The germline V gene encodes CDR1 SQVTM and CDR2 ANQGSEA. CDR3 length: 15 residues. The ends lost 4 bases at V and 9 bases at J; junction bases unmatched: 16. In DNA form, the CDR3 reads TGCAGCGTTGCCCCGACGTCACTAGCGGGTAGATGGCAGTACTTC. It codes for CSVAPTSLAGRWQYF.

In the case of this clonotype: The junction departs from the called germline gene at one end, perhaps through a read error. The CDR3 region is CSVASWGEGETHYF. The CDR3 nucleotides read TGCAGCGTTGCAAGCTGGGGCGAGGGCGAGACCCACTACTTC. This chain links TRBV29-1 with TRBJ2-5; D may be TRBD1 or TRBD2 (5 bases each). CDR3 length equals 14 residues. From germline, CDR1 is SQVTM and CDR2 ANQGSEA.

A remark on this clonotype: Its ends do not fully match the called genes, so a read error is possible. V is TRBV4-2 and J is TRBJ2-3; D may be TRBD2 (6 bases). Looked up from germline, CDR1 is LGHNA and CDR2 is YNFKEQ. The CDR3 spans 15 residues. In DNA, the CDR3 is TGTGCCAGCAGCCAAGACCGGGGGAGCCAAGATACGCTGTATTTT. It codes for CASSQDRGSQDTLYF.

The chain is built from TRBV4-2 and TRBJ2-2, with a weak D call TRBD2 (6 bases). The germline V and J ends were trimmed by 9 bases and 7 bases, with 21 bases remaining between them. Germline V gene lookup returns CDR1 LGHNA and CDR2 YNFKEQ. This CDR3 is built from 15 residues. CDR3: CASKLTGDDGGELFF. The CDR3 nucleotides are TGTGCCAGTAAACTAACGGGAGATGACGGCGGGGAGCTGTTTTTT.

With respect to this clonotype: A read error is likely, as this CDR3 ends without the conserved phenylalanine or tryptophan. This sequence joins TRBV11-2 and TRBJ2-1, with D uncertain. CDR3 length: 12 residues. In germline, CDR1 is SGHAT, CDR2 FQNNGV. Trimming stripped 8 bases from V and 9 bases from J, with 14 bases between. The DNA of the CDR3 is TGTGCCAGCGGCCCTTTAGGAAGTGAGCAGTTCTTA. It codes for CASGPLGSEQFL.

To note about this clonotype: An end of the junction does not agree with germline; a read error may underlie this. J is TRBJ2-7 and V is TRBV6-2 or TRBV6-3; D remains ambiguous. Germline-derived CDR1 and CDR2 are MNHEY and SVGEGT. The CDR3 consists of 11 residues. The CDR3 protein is CASSQLGEQYF. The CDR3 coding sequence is TGTGCCAGTAGTCAACTTGGAGAGCAATACTTC.

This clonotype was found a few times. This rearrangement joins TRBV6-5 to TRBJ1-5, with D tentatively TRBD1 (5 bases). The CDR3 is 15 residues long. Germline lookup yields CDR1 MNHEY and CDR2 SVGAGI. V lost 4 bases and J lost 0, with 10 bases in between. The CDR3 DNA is TGTGCCAGCAGTTCGGGACGGAATAGCAATCAGCCCCAGCATTTT. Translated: CASSSGRNSNQPQHF.

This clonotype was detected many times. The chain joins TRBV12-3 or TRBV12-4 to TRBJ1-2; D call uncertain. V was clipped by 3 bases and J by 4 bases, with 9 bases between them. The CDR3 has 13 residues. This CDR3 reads CASSFRGGYGYTF. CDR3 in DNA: TGTGCCAGCAGTTTTCGCGGCGGCTATGGCTACACCTTC.

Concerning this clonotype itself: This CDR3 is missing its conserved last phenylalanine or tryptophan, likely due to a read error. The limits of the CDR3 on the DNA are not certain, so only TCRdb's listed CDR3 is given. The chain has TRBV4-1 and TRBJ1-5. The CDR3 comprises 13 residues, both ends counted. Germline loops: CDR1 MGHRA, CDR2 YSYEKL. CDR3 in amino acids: CASSQGMSRPLHY.

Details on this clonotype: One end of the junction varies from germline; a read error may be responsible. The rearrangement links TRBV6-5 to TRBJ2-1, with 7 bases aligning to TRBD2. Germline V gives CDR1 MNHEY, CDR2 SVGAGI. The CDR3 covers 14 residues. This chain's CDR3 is CASGLAVGGNDQFF. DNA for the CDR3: TGTGCCAGCGGTCTAGCGGTGGGGGGTAATGACCAGTTCTTC.

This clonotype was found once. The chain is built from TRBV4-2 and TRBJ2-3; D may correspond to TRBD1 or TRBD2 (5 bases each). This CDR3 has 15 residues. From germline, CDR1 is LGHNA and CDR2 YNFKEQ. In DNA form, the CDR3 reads TGTGTCAACAGCCAAGGCTGGGGGAACCAAGATACGCAGTATTTT. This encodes CVNSQGWGNQDTQYF.

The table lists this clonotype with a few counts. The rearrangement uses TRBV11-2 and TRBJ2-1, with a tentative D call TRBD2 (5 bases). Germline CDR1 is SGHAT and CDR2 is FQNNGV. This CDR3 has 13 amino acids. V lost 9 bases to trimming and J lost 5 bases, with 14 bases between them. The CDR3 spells CARSLRGNNEQFF. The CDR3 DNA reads TGTGCCAGGAGCCTACGAGGGAACAATGAGCAGTTCTTC.

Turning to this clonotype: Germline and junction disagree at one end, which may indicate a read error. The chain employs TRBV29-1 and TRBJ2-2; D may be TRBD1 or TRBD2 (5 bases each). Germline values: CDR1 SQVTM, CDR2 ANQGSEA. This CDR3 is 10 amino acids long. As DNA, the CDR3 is TGTGGGGCGAACACCGGGGACCTGTTTTTT. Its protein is CGANTGDLFF.

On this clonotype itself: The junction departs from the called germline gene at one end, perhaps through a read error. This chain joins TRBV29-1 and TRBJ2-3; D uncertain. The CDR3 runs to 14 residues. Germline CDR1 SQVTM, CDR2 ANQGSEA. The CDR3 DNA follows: TGCAGCGTTGGGTTGTGTGGGCCGGCAGATACCCAGTATTTT. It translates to CSVGLCGPADTQYF.